The 30 T cell receptor beta chains in this list originate from one sample, sequenced in a study of blood T cell repertoires in COVID-19. Sequencing used immunoSEQ multiplex PCR; TCRdb keeps in-frame clones, though not all of them. The table records under 350,000 clones, around 84% of them present only once. The sequencing sample was made of peripheral blood. These receptor sequences come from a man between 65 and 80 years old with acute or convalescent COVID-19.

CDR3 in amino acids: CASSRGLNEQFF. The CDR3, as DNA: TGTGCCAGCAGTAGGGGTCTGAATGAGCAGTTCTTC. The chain carries TRBV12-3 or TRBV12-4 and TRBJ2-1; tentative D call: TRBD1 (5 bases). This CDR3 is 12 amino acids long. V dropped 5 bases and J dropped 7 bases, with 9 bases sitting between them.

The V call is TRBV11-3, the J call TRBJ2-3; D unclear. V lost 1 base, J lost 8 bases, and 10 bases lay in between. This CDR3 is built from 13 residues. Germline-derived CDR1 and CDR2 are SGHNT and YENEEA. The CDR3 nucleotides read TGTGCCAGCAGCTTAGGTTATGGCGGTACGCAGTATTTT. Encoded protein: CASSLGYGGTQYF.

This chain joins TRBV7-2 and TRBJ2-7; D call uncertain. The CDR3 spans 14 residues. Germline V gene lookup returns CDR1 SGHTA and CDR2 FQGNSA. Trimming shortened V by 1 base and J by 5 bases, and 12 bases separated the two germline ends. The CDR3 sequence is CASSLGLQSHEQYF. The CDR3, as DNA: TGTGCCAGCAGCTTAGGTCTACAGTCCCACGAGCAGTACTTC. Variable domain in full (rest from reference TRBV7-2 and TRBJ2-7): GAGVSQSPSNKVTEKGKDVELRCDPISGHTALYWYRQSLGQGLEFLIYFQGNSAPDKSGLPSDRFSAERTGGSVSTLTIQRTQQEDSAVYLCASSLGLQSHEQYFGPGTRLTVT.

This chain uses TRBV7-2 with TRBJ2-3; possibly TRBD2 for D (6 bases). V lost 2 bases to trimming and J lost 3 bases, with 12 bases between them. The CDR3 extends over 15 amino acids. In germline, CDR1 is SGHTA, CDR2 FQGNSA. The CDR3 nucleotides read TGTGCCAGCAGCTTACAGGGAGGAGCGACAGATACGCAGTATTTT. Protein product: CASSLQGGATDTQYF.

The gene calls are TRBV9 and TRBJ1-5, with D possibly being TRBD1 (6 bases). Germline CDR1 reads SGDLS; CDR2 reads YYNGEE. The CDR3 length is 14 residues. V lost 3 bases to trimming and J lost 5 bases, with 12 bases between them. CDR3 residues: CASSEQGGDQPQHF. In nucleotides, the CDR3 is TGTGCCAGCAGCGAACAGGGAGGGGATCAGCCCCAGCATTTT.

This CDR3 reads CASSSRRLAGRETQYF. CDR3 bases: TGTGCCAGCAGTTCACGGAGACTAGCGGGACGAGAGACCCAGTACTTC. This sequence joins TRBV28 and TRBJ2-5, with TRBD2 identical over 11 bases. Germline V lookup: CDR1 MDHEN, CDR2 SYDVKM. The CDR3 extends over 16 amino acids. The V and J ends lost 4 bases and 4 bases, in that order; junction bases with no gene match: 8. Drawing the rest from reference TRBV28 and TRBJ2-5, the complete variable domain is DVKVTQSSRYLVKRTGEKVFLECVQDMDHENMFWYRQDPGLGLRLIYFSYDVKMKEKGDIPEGYSVSREKKERFSLILESASTNQTSMYLCASSSRRLAGRETQYFGPGTRLLVL.

V gene TRBV23-1 combines with J gene TRBJ1-5; 9 bases are a match to TRBD1. TRBV23-1 is an ORF; its function is uncertain. The CDR3 loop spans 16 amino acids. V gave up 0 bases and J gave up 1 base; unmatched junction bases: 1. CDR3 sequence reads: CASSQSGQGSNQPQHF. CDR3 nucleotides: TGCGCCAGCAGTCAATCGGGACAGGGAAGCAATCAGCCCCAGCATTTT.

The chain has TRBV5-1 and TRBJ1-1; tentatively, D is TRBD1 (6 bases). In germline, CDR1 is SGHRS, CDR2 YFSETQ. CDR3 size: 15 residues. V was pared by 5 bases and J by 5 bases, with 19 bases between. CDR3 sequence: CASRVGHDLGTEAFF. The CDR3 nucleotides are TGCGCCAGCAGAGTGGGACACGACCTTGGGACTGAAGCTTTCTTT.

V usage is TRBV4-2 and J usage is TRBJ1-1, with TRBD1 as a possible D gene (6 bases). There are 19 residues in the CDR3. V was clipped by 3 bases and J by 4 bases, with 27 bases between them. The V gene's germline CDR1 is LGHNA and CDR2 YNFKEQ. This CDR3 reads CASSQEGIRGGRGFTEAFF. The CDR3 region has the DNA TGTGCCAGCAGCCAGGAAGGGATTCGGGGGGGCAGGGGATTCACTGAAGCTTTCTTT.

This clone was observed a handful of times. The chain couples TRBV2 to TRBJ2-1, with 11 bases that match TRBD2. The V segment lost 2 bases and the J segment 9 bases; nucleotides outside the gene matches: 6. The length of the CDR3 is 15 residues. The germline CDR1 and CDR2 sequences are SNHLY and FYNNEI. The CDR3 nucleotides are TGTGCCAGCAGTGAAACTAGCGGGAGATTATCTGAGCAGTTCTTC. It encodes CASSETSGRLSEQFF.

V and J are TRBV19 and TRBJ1-1; 7 bases fit TRBD1. CDR3 length equals 14 residues. Trimming took 6 bases from V and 0 from J; bases not matched to a gene: 4. The germline CDR1 and CDR2 sequences are LNHDA and SQIVND (reference sequence). This chain's CDR3 is CASRSGTVNTEAFF. The CDR3 DNA is TGTGCCAGTAGATCCGGGACAGTGAACACTGAAGCTTTCTTT. Variable domain in full (rest from reference TRBV19 and TRBJ1-1): DGGITQSPKYLFRKEGQNVTLSCEQNLNHDAMYWYRQDPGQGLRLIYYSQIVNDFQKGDIAEGYSVSREKKESFPLTVTSAQKNPTAFYLCASRSGTVNTEAFFGQGTRLTVV.

V gene TRBV7-9 combines with J gene TRBJ2-7; a weak D match, TRBD2 (5 bases). V lost 5 bases, J lost 6 bases, and 17 bases lay in between. This CDR3 has 14 residues. Per the germline V gene, CDR1 is SEHNR and CDR2 is FQNEAQ (reference sequence). CDR3 sequence reads: CASSPPGLASEQYF. CDR3 nucleotide sequence: TGTGCCAGCAGCCCCCCCGGCCTAGCTTCCGAGCAGTACTTC. The full variable domain, completed using reference TRBV7-9 and TRBJ2-7, is DTGVSQNPRHKITKRGQNVTFRCDPISEHNRLYWYRQTLGQGPEFLTYFQNEAQLEKSRLLSDRFSAERPKGSFSTLEIQRTEQGDSAMYLCASSPPGLASEQYFGPGTRLTVT.

The CDR3 reads CASSETSGPTDTQYF. The CDR3 DNA reads as TGCGCCAGCAGTGAGACTAGCGGGCCCACAGATACGCAGTATTTT. The rearrangement links TRBV10-1 to TRBJ2-3, with 9 bases aligning to TRBD2. CDR1 is WNHNN and CDR2 is SYGVQD in the germline V gene (reference sequence). V trimming: 2 bases; J trimming: 2 bases; junction bases outside the gene matches: 2. The CDR3 has 15 amino acids.

The chain combines TRBV7-9 with TRBJ2-5; a weak D match, TRBD2 (5 bases). Trimming left V 4 bases short and J 1 base short, with 13 bases between. Germline V gene sequence: CDR1 SEHNR, CDR2 FQNEAQ (reference sequence). The CDR3 sequence is 15 residues long. The DNA of the CDR3 is TGTGCCAGCAGCTCCTCTTTGGAGGTCCAAGAGACCCAGTACTTC. The encoded protein is CASSSSLEVQETQYF.

This chain uses TRBV18 with TRBJ1-1; D might be TRBD1 (6 bases). This CDR3 comprises 15 residues. The germline gives CDR1 KGHSH, CDR2 LQKENI. V dropped 0 bases and J dropped 11 bases, with 19 bases sitting between them. CDR3 in DNA: TGTGCCAGCTCACCACCAGGACAGTCCTCCCTGTGGGCTTTCTTT. Translating gives CASSPPGQSSLWAFF.

V and J are TRBV4-2 and TRBJ2-3; 11 positions agree with TRBD2. The germline gives CDR1 LGHNA, CDR2 YNFKEQ. V lost 5 bases to trimming and J lost 9 bases; unmatched junction nucleotides: 7. The CDR3 contains 14 residues. The CDR3 reads CASSGVAGGETQYF. In DNA form, the CDR3 reads TGTGCCAGCAGCGGCGTAGCGGGGGGGGAGACGCAGTATTTT.

The V and J genes are TRBV30 and TRBJ1-6; 9 nucleotides align to TRBD1. The V gene end was trimmed by 8 bases and the J gene end by 8 bases; junction bases not matched to a gene: 7. This CDR3 is 13 amino acids long. Germline-derived CDR1 and CDR2 are GTSNPN and SVGIG (reference sequence). The CDR3 is CAGQGQGDSPLHF. CDR3 sequence (DNA): TGTGCCGGGCAGGGACAGGGTGATTCACCCCTCCACTTT. Variable domain in full (rest from reference TRBV30 and TRBJ1-6): SQTIHQWPATLVQPVGSPLSLECTVEGTSNPNLYWYRQAAGRGLQLLFYSVGIGQISSEVPQNLSASRPQDRQFILSSKKLLLSDSGFYLCAGQGQGDSPLHFGNGTRLTVT.

The genes are TRBV5-1 and TRBJ2-1; the D is unclear. Germline V gene data show CDR1 as SGHRS and CDR2 as YFSETQ. This CDR3 region has 14 residues. V gave up 1 base and J gave up 6 bases, with 11 bases separating them. This CDR3 reads CASSLLSLSNEQFF. CDR3 sequence (DNA): TGCGCCAGCAGCTTGCTAAGCCTCTCCAATGAGCAGTTCTTC.

This chain joins TRBV6-6 and TRBJ2-2; TRBD2 is a possible D gene (6 bases). Per the germline V gene, CDR1 is MNHNY and CDR2 is SVGAGI (reference sequence). The CDR3 has 13 residues. The ends were cut back, 5 bases at V and 7 bases at J, with 11 bases in the middle. CDR3 amino acids: CASSVLAVGELFF. CDR3 nucleotides: TGTGCCAGCAGTGTACTAGCAGTCGGGGAGCTGTTTTTT.

The V gene is TRBV4-3, the J gene TRBJ2-2; possible D gene TRBD1, 5 bases. V lost 0 bases to trimming and J lost 6 bases, with 8 bases between them. There are 14 residues in the CDR3. The V gene's germline CDR1 is LGHNA and CDR2 YSLEER. The CDR3 nucleotides read TGCGCCAGCAGCCAAGATTGGGGCCCCGGGGAGCTGTTTTTT. As protein: CASSQDWGPGELFF.

Notes on this clone: The identical CDR3 is also encoded by other nucleotide sequences in the sample. The chain recombines TRBV28 with TRBJ1-4, with 8 bases matching TRBD1. The CDR3 has 14 residues. In germline, CDR1 is MDHEN, CDR2 SYDVKM. Germline trimming cut 5 bases from V and 7 bases from J; bases unmatched to any gene: 6. This chain's CDR3 is CASSLDRGGEKLFF. CDR3 nucleotide sequence: TGTGCCAGCAGTCTAGACAGGGGTGGTGAAAAACTGTTTTTT.

This sequence joins TRBV12-2 and TRBJ1-2. TRBV12-2 represents a pseudogene. The CDR3 is 15 residues long. The CDR3, as DNA: TGTGCAAGTCGCCTCCCCCACCGGAGGGACTATGGCTACACCTTC. This gives the protein CASRLPHRRDYGYTF.

This chain links TRBV28 with TRBJ1-2, with a possible D match to TRBD1 (6 bases). The V end lost 1 base, the J end lost 4 bases, and 19 bases lay between the germline ends. The CDR3 extends over 17 amino acids. Germline assignment: CDR1 MDHEN and CDR2 SYDVKM. The CDR3 sequence is CASSLSSGGALGYGYTF. CDR3 nucleotide sequence: TGTGCCAGCAGTTTATCGTCCGGGGGGGCTCTCGGCTATGGCTACACCTTC.

The table lists this clone with a few counts. The chain couples TRBV9 to TRBJ1-1; the D gene is possibly TRBD1 (6 bases). With 3 bases removed from V and 0 bases from J, the gap between germline ends came to 9 bases. Germline lookup yields CDR1 SGDLS and CDR2 YYNGEE. This CDR3 has 14 residues. This CDR3 reads CASSGGHMNTEAFF. CDR3 DNA: TGTGCCAGCAGCGGGGGACATATGAACACTGAAGCTTTCTTT.

V is TRBV3-1 (or the pseudogene TRBV3-2) and J is TRBJ1-2; 7 bases fit TRBD1. Germline loops: CDR1 LGHDT, CDR2 YNNKEL (reference sequence). CDR3 length: 17 residues. V shed 1 base, J shed 0 bases, and the junction held 8 bases outside the gene matches. In DNA, the CDR3 is TGTGCCAGCAGCCAAGGGGCGACAGGGACCCCTAACTATGGCTACACCTTC. It specifies CASSQGATGTPNYGYTF.

The rearrangement uses TRBV10-3 and TRBJ1-1; tentative D call: TRBD1 (5 bases). V was clipped by 3 bases and J by 2 bases, with 10 bases between them. CDR1 ENHRY and CDR2 SYGVKD come from the germline V gene. The CDR3 runs 14 residues. The CDR3 DNA reads as TGTGCCATCAGTGACAACGGGGGAAACACTGAAGCTTTCTTT. It codes for CAISDNGGNTEAFF.

This rearrangement joins TRBV2 to TRBJ1-5; the D gene is possibly TRBD1 (6 bases). V lost 6 bases and J lost 6, with 15 bases in between. Germline-derived CDR1 and CDR2 are SNHLY and FYNNEI. The CDR3 has 14 amino acids. As DNA, the CDR3 is TGTGCCAGCAGCACCAGGGGAAGGGGTCAGCCCCAGCATTTT. It yields the protein CASSTRGRGQPQHF. Based on the CDR3 plus reference TRBV2 and TRBJ1-5, the full variable domain is EPEVTQTPSHQVTQMGQEVILRCVPISNHLYFYWYRQILGQKVEFLVSFYNNEISEKSEIFDDQFSVERPDGSNFTLKIRSTKLEDSAMYFCASSTRGRGQPQHFGDGTRLSIL.

This clone was observed a handful of times. This chain connects TRBV6-5 to TRBJ2-2, with D maybe TRBD1 (5 bases). Trimming removed 8 bases at V and 4 bases at J, with 8 bases between. Germline-derived CDR1 and CDR2 are MNHEY and SVGAGI. The CDR3 extends over 12 amino acids. The CDR3 coding sequence is TGTGCCAGCGAAGGGGTCACCGGGGAGCTGTTTTTT. Protein sequence: CASEGVTGELFF.

The chain has TRBV19 and TRBJ1-2, with D possibly TRBD1 on 5 matching bases. Looked up from germline, CDR1 is LNHDA and CDR2 is SQIVND (reference sequence). Trimming removed 1 base from V and 4 bases from J, with 13 bases in between. The CDR3 loop spans 15 amino acids. As DNA, the CDR3 is TGTGCCAGTAGTATAGCACAGGCTTCATTCTATGGCTACACCTTC. Protein: CASSIAQASFYGYTF. Together with reference TRBV19 and TRBJ1-2, the CDR3 gives the full variable domain: DGGITQSPKYLFRKEGQNVTLSCEQNLNHDAMYWYRQDPGQGLRLIYYSQIVNDFQKGDIAEGYSVSREKKESFPLTVTSAQKNPTAFYLCASSIAQASFYGYTFGSGTRLTVV.

The chain couples TRBV19 to TRBJ1-2; TRBD1 aligns across 8 bases. The CDR3 consists of 13 residues. Germline CDR1 reads LNHDA; CDR2 reads SQIVND (reference sequence). With V trimmed by 5 bases and J by 8 bases, 7 bases remained unmatched. Here the CDR3 DNA reads TGTGCCAGTAGTCGGGACAGGTTGGACGGCTACACCTTC. It codes for CASSRDRLDGYTF.